This entry features one TCR beta chain sequence. Its antigen is undetermined. cDNA prepared by RNA extraction and subsequent reverse transcription served as the template for sequencing. Here immunoSEQ multiplex PCR was the method, and the copy in TCRdb shows in-frame clones only, minus some. The repertoire includes over 85,000 clones, more than 65% of them detected once, and 17% sits in the top ten. Treatment indicated: oral pan-JAK inhibitor, 5-10 mg twice daily. These data come from a study of CD8+ T cells in alopecia areata. Whole-study results and caveats: Many expanded lesional clones stayed in scalp and blood while on tofacitinib. Scalp clonality and expanded CD8+ clones among the top 100 fell significantly with tofacitinib.

Here the sequenced sample was CD8+ T cells sorted from blood, taken between weeks 43 and 45, from a patient treated with tofacitinib. The TCR was taken from a human donor with alopecia areata.

The chain's CDR3 is CASKTGLDGYTF. In DNA form, the CDR3 reads TGTGCCAGTAAGACAGGGCTTGATGGCTACACCTTC. This chain connects TRBV19 to TRBJ1-2, with 7 bases matching TRBD1. CDR1 LNHDA and CDR2 SQIVND come from the germline V gene (reference sequence). There are 12 residues in the CDR3. V dropped 7 bases and J dropped 6; count of bases not matched to a gene: 5. The variable domain in full, completed from reference TRBV19 and TRBJ1-2, reads DGGITQSPKYLFRKEGQNVTLSCEQNLNHDAMYWYRQDPGQGLRLIYYSQIVNDFQKGDIAEGYSVSREKKESFPLTVTSAQKNPTAFYLCASKTGLDGYTFGSGTRLTVV.